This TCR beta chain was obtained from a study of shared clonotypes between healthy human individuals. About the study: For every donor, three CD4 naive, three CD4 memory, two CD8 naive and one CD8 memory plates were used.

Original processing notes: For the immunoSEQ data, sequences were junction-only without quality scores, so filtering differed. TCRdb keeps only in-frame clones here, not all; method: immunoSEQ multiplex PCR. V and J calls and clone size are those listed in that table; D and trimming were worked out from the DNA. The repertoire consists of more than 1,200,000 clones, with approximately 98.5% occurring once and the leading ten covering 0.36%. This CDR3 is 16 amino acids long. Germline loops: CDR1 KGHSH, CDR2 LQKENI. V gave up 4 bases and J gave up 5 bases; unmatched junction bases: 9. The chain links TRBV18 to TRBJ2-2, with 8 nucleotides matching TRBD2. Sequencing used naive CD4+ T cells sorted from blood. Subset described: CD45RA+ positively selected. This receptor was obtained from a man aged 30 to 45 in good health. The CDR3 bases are TGTGCCAGCTCACAGATCGCGGGAGGCGAAACCGGGGAGCTGTTTTTT. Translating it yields CASSQIAGGETGELFF.